One and the same sample provided the 24 T cell receptor beta chains below, sequenced in a study of cytomegalovirus exposure and HLA in healthy donors. PCR primers comprised 60 Vbeta and 13 Jbeta primers. The method was immunoSEQ multiplex PCR; TCRdb's version includes in-frame clones alone and lacks a portion of them. Among about 180,000 clones, 82% were seen once, and the ten largest hold about 1.6%. The sample consisted of PBMCs. The receptors originated from a man aged 40-49 years in good health and CMV-seronegative.

This rearrangement joins TRBV13 to TRBJ1-1, with no clear D. V shed 2 bases and J shed 0 bases, with 10 bases lying between them. Germline V CDR1 and CDR2: PRHDT, FYEKMQ (reference sequence). The CDR3 contains 15 residues. The CDR3 loop is CASSLRGQVNTEAFF. The DNA of the CDR3 is TGTGCCAGCAGCTTAAGAGGGCAGGTGAACACTGAAGCTTTCTTT.

The chain employs TRBV5-4 and TRBJ2-1, with a weak D call TRBD1 (6 bases). The CDR3 covers 15 residues. Germline-derived CDR1 and CDR2 are SGHNT and YYREEE (reference sequence). V lost 3 bases and J lost 4, with 14 bases in between. The CDR3 loop reads CASSSGTQLYNEQFF. The CDR3 nucleotides read TGTGCCAGCAGCTCCGGGACACAACTATACAATGAGCAGTTCTTC.

This chain links TRBV11-1 with TRBJ2-7, with 8 bases aligning to TRBD1. Trimming took 4 bases from V and 4 from J; bases not matched to a gene: 12. The CDR3 is made up of 16 amino acids. Germline V gene data show CDR1 as SGHAT and CDR2 as FQDESV (reference sequence). The CDR3 sequence: CASSYGLGQGGYEQYF. As DNA, the CDR3 is TGTGCCAGCAGCTACGGCCTTGGACAGGGAGGTTACGAGCAGTACTTC.

The chain uses TRBV7-8 and TRBJ2-3; 7 nucleotides align to TRBD1. The CDR3 has 15 residues. Per germline, CDR1 SGHVS and CDR2 FQNEAQ. The junction had 5 bases not matched to a gene; V was cut back by 2 bases and J by 3 bases. The DNA of the CDR3 is TGTGCCAGCAGCTTATTAGGGGGCGATACAGATACGCAGTATTTT. Its translation: CASSLLGGDTDTQYF. Full variable domain (outside the CDR3, taken from reference TRBV7-8 and TRBJ2-3): GAGVSQSPRYKVAKRGQDVALRCDPISGHVSLFWYQQALGQGPEFLTYFQNEAQLDKSGLPSDRFFAERPEGSVSTLKIQRTQQEDSAVYLCASSLLGGDTDTQYFGPGTRLTVL.

The rearrangement uses TRBV6-5 and TRBJ1-4; D unclear. Trimming shortened V by 2 bases and J by 0 bases, and 7 bases separated the two germline ends. CDR1 is MNHEY, CDR2 SVGAGI, per germline. The CDR3 runs 15 residues. CDR3 sequence: CASSYGGATNEKLFF. The CDR3 region has the DNA TGTGCCAGCAGTTACGGAGGAGCAACTAATGAAAAACTGTTTTTT.

This clone showed up just a few times. V and J are TRBV5-8 and TRBJ2-1; D may be TRBD2 (5 bases). Trimming took 0 bases from V and 3 from J, leaving 7 bases between them. The germline V gene encodes CDR1 SGHTS and CDR2 YDEGEE. The CDR3 contains 14 residues. In DNA form, the CDR3 reads TGTGCCAGCAGCTTGGACACTAGCTACAATGAGCAGTTCTTC. As protein: CASSLDTSYNEQFF.

The chain is built from TRBV5-1 and TRBJ1-1; D is unclear. The CDR3 is made up of 15 amino acids. The germline V gene has CDR1 SGHRS and CDR2 YFSETQ. V gave up 0 bases and J gave up 4 bases, with 13 bases separating them. The CDR3 sequence is CASSLERGRGTEAFF. In nucleotides, the CDR3 is TGCGCCAGCAGCTTGGAAAGAGGGCGGGGCACTGAAGCTTTCTTT.

The chain links TRBV4-3 to TRBJ2-7; D is ambiguous. Germline V CDR1 and CDR2: LGHNA, YSLEER. V gave up 0 bases and J gave up 0 bases, with 12 bases separating them. CDR3 length: 16 amino acids. CDR3 amino acids: CASSQDTGSLSYEQYF. CDR3 DNA sequence: TGCGCCAGCAGCCAAGATACCGGGTCCCTCTCCTACGAGCAGTACTTC.

The table lists this clone with a count of one. This chain connects TRBV28 to TRBJ2-6; 12 nucleotides match TRBD1. CDR1 and CDR2 from the germline V gene are MDHEN and SYDVKM. V was pared by 5 bases and J by 1 base, with 6 bases of the junction left unmatched. The CDR3 has 18 residues. In DNA form, the CDR3 reads TGTGCCAGCAGTAGACCGGGACAGGGGGCTTCTGGGGCCAACGTCCTGACTTTC. This gives the protein CASSRPGQGASGANVLTF.

The chain employs TRBV5-8 and TRBJ2-1; TRBD2 aligns across 9 bases. The V and J ends lost 0 bases and 2 bases, in that order; junction bases with no gene match: 0. The CDR3 is made up of 15 amino acids. From germline, CDR1 is SGHTS and CDR2 YDEGEE. The CDR3 coding sequence is TGTGCCAGCAGCTTGGGACTAGCGGCCTACAATGAGCAGTTCTTC. It is translated as CASSLGLAAYNEQFF.

V and J are TRBV2 and TRBJ2-7; 7 nucleotides line up with TRBD1. The CDR3 has 14 residues. Germline V gives CDR1 SNHLY, CDR2 FYNNEI. J lost 2 bases, V lost 5 bases, and 6 bases had no gene match. The CDR3 here is CASSFSTGPYEQYF. For the CDR3, the DNA is TGTGCCAGCAGTTTTTCGACAGGGCCCTACGAGCAGTACTTC.

This clone has only one observation. The V and J genes are TRBV4-1 and TRBJ2-2; 7 bases align to TRBD2. Germline CDR1 and CDR2: MGHRA and YSYEKL. The CDR3 spans 16 residues. The ends lost 5 bases at V and 5 bases at J; junction bases unmatched: 11. This CDR3 reads CASSVLWEGGTGELFF. CDR3 DNA sequence: TGCGCCAGCAGCGTTCTATGGGAGGGTGGGACCGGGGAGCTGTTTTTT.

The J gene is TRBJ2-6, the V gene TRBV5-1, with TRBD2 as a possible D gene (6 bases). Germline CDR1 reads SGHRS; CDR2 reads YFSETQ. The CDR3 covers 13 residues. With 7 bases removed from V and 2 bases from J, the gap between germline ends came to 7 bases. This CDR3 is CASREPGANVLTF. The CDR3 DNA sequence: TGCGCCAGCCGGGAGCCTGGGGCCAACGTCCTGACTTTC.

The rearrangement links TRBV6-1 to TRBJ2-7; 7 nucleotides line up with TRBD1. V shed 6 bases, J shed 4 bases, and the junction held 12 bases outside the gene matches. CDR1 is MNHNS, CDR2 SASEGT, per germline. The length of the CDR3 is 15 residues. CDR3 nucleotides: TGTGCCAGCAGAGAGACGGGACAGAGACTATACGAGCAGTACTTC. Translating it yields CASRETGQRLYEQYF.

The chain carries TRBV28 and TRBJ1-6, with no clear D. CDR3 length: 14 residues. The ends were cut back, 7 bases at V and 6 bases at J, with 13 bases in the middle. CDR1 is MDHEN and CDR2 is SYDVKM in the germline V gene. Here the CDR3 DNA reads TGTGCCAGCACCCTCGACAATATTAATTCACCCCTCCACTTT. Translating gives CASTLDNINSPLHF.

The V and J genes are TRBV5-6 and TRBJ1-4; the D is unclear. The germline V gene has CDR1 SGHDT and CDR2 YYEEEE. V shed 2 bases and J shed 1 base, with 15 bases lying between them. The CDR3 spans 17 residues. Here the CDR3 reads CASSLLGERGTNEKLFF. The CDR3 DNA sequence: TGTGCCAGCAGCTTACTGGGAGAACGGGGAACTAATGAAAAACTGTTTTTT.

This clone was counted only a few times. This chain links TRBV7-3 with TRBJ2-2, with 8 nucleotides matching TRBD1. The CDR3 has 15 residues. V lost 6 bases, J lost 0 bases, and 3 bases stayed unmatched. Germline CDR1 and CDR2: SGHTA and FQGTGA. CDR3 bases: TGTGCCAGCAGAAAGACAGGGGCGAACACCGGGGAGCTGTTTTTT. It translates to CASRKTGANTGELFF.

Here the CDR3 reads CASSSTGLGANEKLFF. Here the CDR3 DNA reads TGTGCCAGCAGTTCTACAGGGCTTGGAGCTAATGAAAAACTGTTTTTT. J is TRBJ1-4 and V is TRBV6-5; D is possibly TRBD1 (6 bases). Trimming took off 4 bases at V and 3 bases at J, with 15 bases between the two ends. The V gene's germline CDR1 is MNHEY and CDR2 SVGAGI. The CDR3 is 16 residues long.

The genes are TRBV5-5 and TRBJ2-2, with TRBD1 matching 8 bases. V gave up 3 bases and J gave up 4 bases; unmatched junction bases: 2. The CDR3 has 14 residues. CDR1 and CDR2 from the germline V gene are SGHKS and YYEKEE (reference sequence). CDR3 bases: TGTGCCAGCAGCTCCGGACAGGGCACCGGGGAGCTGTTTTTT. Its translation: CASSSGQGTGELFF.

The rearrangement joins TRBV28 to TRBJ2-1; a possible D gene is TRBD2 (6 bases). CDR3 length equals 16 residues. Between the trimmed V and J ends, which lost 1 base and 8 bases, there was a span of 18 bases. Per the germline V gene, CDR1 is MDHEN and CDR2 is SYDVKM. In nucleotides, the CDR3 is TGTGCCAGCAGTTTATATGGAGGGGTGGGGGGATATGAGCAGTTCTTC. Amino acids: CASSLYGGVGGYEQFF.

The chain joins TRBV6-5 to TRBJ1-1; the D gene is possibly TRBD1 (6 bases). Trimming stripped 0 bases from V and 11 bases from J, with 10 bases between. This CDR3 spans 12 amino acids. Per germline, CDR1 MNHEY and CDR2 SVGAGI. The CDR3 is CASSYSGRGAFF. The CDR3 DNA reads as TGTGCCAGCAGTTACTCGGGCAGGGGTGCTTTCTTT.

V gene TRBV6-1 combines with J gene TRBJ2-7, with 7 bases matching TRBD1. The V and J ends lost 9 bases and 0 bases, in that order; junction bases with no gene match: 5. CDR1 and CDR2 from the germline V gene are MNHNS and SASEGT. This CDR3 has 13 amino acids. The CDR3 loop reads CASLTGPSYEQYF. As DNA, the CDR3 is TGTGCCAGTCTGACAGGGCCCTCCTACGAGCAGTACTTC.

This clone was detected a few times. The chain combines TRBV7-2 with TRBJ1-1; D gene ambiguous. V lost 5 bases to trimming and J lost 0 bases, with 13 bases between them. CDR1 is SGHTA and CDR2 is FQGNSA in the germline V gene. The CDR3 extends over 15 amino acids. For the CDR3, the DNA is TGTGCCAGCAGCCCCCGCGGCCCCTTGAACACTGAAGCTTTCTTT. It encodes CASSPRGPLNTEAFF.

The genes are TRBV7-6 and TRBJ1-1, with a weak D call TRBD1 (6 bases). The CDR3 length is 13 residues. CDR1 SGHVS and CDR2 FNYEAQ come from the germline V gene. V lost 8 bases to trimming and J lost 5 bases, with 15 bases between them. CDR3 amino acids: CASAQGQGTEAFF. For the CDR3, the DNA is TGTGCCAGCGCTCAGGGTCAGGGGACTGAAGCTTTCTTT.